The source of this T cell receptor beta chain is a study of blood T cells in healthy people across ages. The V end lost 0 bases, the J end lost 0 bases, and 8 bases lay between the germline ends. Per the germline V gene, CDR1 is MGHRA and CDR2 is YSYEKL. The CDR3 consists of 15 residues. Study-level findings and limits: A roughly linear age-dependent decrease characterized TCR beta diversity per million T cells.

This clonotype has only a few counts. The antigen is unknown. Alongside a J-beta primer mix, a sample-barcoded 5' primer served in a second PCR lasting about 7 to 11 cycles. A single record per CDR3 protein comes from TCRdb applying MiXCR to the 5' RACE reads. Of about 1 million distinct CDR3 sequences in the sample, around 45% were seen once. Source material: blood. The chain is built from TRBV4-1 and TRBJ1-2; D ambiguous. The clonotype originates from a woman between 55 and 75 years old in good health. The CDR3 DNA is TGCGCCAGCAGCCAAGAAAGTGCCGCTAACTATGGCTACACCTTC. The encoded protein is CASSQESAANYGYTF.